This T cell receptor (beta chain) was sequenced during a study of identical twins. Notes on the study in general: Rather than following the same donors, the conclusions depended on cross-sectional statistical analysis.

This clonotype was observed a few times. Its matching antigen is unknown. Using its own MiXCR run on the 5' RACE reads, TCRdb lists one record per CDR3 protein. The sample lists around 650,000 distinct CDR3 sequences, 7.1% occurring once. Trimming removed 2 bases from V and 4 bases from J, with 14 bases in between. The CDR3 has 15 residues. Per germline, CDR1 SGHTA and CDR2 FQGNSA. The sample was also linked to a second study, of yellow fever vaccine responses in identical twins.

Sequenced material: PBMCs. The TCR originated in a woman aged 18-29 years in good health. The rearrangement links TRBV7-2 to TRBJ1-1, with TRBD1 as a possible D gene (6 bases). This chain's CDR3 is CASSLLLTGPTEAFF. In DNA form, the CDR3 reads TGTGCCAGCAGCTTATTATTGACAGGTCCCACTGAAGCTTTCTTT.